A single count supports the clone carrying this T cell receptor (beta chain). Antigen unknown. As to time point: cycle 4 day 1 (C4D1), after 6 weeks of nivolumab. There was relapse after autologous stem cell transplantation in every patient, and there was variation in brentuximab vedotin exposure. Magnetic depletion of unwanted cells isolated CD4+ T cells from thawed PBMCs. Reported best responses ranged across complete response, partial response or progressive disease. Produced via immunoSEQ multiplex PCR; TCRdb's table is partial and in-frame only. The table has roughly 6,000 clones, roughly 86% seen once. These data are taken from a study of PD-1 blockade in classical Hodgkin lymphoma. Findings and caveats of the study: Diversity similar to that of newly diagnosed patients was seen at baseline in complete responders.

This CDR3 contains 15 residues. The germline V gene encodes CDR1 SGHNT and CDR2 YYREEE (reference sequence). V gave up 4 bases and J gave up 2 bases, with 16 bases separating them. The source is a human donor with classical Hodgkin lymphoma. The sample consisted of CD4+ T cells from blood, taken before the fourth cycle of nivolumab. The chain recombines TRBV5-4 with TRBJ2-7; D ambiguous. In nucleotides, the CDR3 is TGTGCCAGCAGCCTTGGTCTGGGTACAGCCTACGAGCAGTACTTC. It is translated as CASSLGLGTAYEQYF.